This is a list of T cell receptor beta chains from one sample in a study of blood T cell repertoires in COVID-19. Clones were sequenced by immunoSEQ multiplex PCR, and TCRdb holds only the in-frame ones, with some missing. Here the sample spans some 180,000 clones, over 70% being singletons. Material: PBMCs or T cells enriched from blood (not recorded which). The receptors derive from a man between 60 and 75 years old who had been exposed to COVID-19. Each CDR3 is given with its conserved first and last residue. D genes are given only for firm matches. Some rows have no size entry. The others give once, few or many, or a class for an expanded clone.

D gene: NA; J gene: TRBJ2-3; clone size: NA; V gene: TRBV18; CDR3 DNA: TGTGCCAGCTCACCCTCCGGGCCCGGGGGTGGCACAGATACGCAGTATTTT; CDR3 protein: CASSPSGPGGGTDTQYF
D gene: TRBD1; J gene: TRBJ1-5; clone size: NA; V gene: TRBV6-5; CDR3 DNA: TGTGCCAGCAGCCCAGGGGGCCAACAGCCCCAGCATTTT; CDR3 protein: CASSPGGQQPQHF
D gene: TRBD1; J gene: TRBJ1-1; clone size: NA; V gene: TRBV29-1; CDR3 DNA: TGCAGCGTAGCTACAGGGGGCCCCATTATGAACACTGAAGCTTTCTTT; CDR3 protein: CSVATGGPIMNTEAFF
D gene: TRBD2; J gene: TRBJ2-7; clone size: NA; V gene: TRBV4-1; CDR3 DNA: TGCGCCAGCAGCCGAGCGGGCCCCCGGGCGGGAGGGACTGACTACGAGCAGTACTTC; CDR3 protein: CASSRAGPRAGGTDYEQYF
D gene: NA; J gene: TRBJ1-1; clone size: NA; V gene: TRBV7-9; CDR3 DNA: TGTGCCAGCAGCTCGATTGCTATAAACACTGAAGCTTTCTTT; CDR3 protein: CASSSIAINTEAFF
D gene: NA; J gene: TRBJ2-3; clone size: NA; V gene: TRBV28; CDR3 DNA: TGTGCCAGTCGAAACCTAATTGGGACGGGAGAGGATACGCAGTATTTT; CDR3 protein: CASRNLIGTGEDTQYF
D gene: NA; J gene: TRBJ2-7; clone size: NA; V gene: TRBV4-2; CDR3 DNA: TGTGCCAGCAGCCGAGGGCTGGGAAGCTCCTACGAGCAGTACTTC; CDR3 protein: CASSRGLGSSYEQYF
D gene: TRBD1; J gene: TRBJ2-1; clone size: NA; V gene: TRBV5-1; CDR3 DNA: TGCGCCAGCAGCTTGGCCCAGACAGGGGCGGGTGAGCAGTTCTTC; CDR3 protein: CASSLAQTGAGEQFF
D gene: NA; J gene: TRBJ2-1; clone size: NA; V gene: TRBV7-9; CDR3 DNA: TGTGCCAGCAGCTCACGGGGATGGGAGCAGTTCTTC; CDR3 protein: CASSSRGWEQFF
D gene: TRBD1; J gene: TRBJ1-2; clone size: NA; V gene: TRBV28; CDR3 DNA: TGTGCCAGCAGGATAAGACAGGGGGCACGACGATATAACTATGGCTACACCTTC; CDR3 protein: CASRIRQGARRYNYGYTF
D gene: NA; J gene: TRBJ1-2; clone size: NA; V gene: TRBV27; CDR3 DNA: TGTGCCAGCAGTTTTGACCCAGGGATGAACTATGGCTACACCTTC; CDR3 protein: CASSFDPGMNYGYTF
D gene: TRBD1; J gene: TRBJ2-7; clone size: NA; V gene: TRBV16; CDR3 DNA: TGTGCCAGCAGCCCATTCACTCGGGACAGCTACGAGCAGTACTTC; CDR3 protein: CASSPFTRDSYEQYF
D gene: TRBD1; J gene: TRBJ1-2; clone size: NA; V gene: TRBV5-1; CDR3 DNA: TGCGCCAGCTACCGGGACAGGGTCTCTGGCTACACCTTC; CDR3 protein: CASYRDRVSGYTF
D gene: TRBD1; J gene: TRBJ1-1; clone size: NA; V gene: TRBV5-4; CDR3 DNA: TGTGCCAGCAGCTTAACCGGGACAGGGAACACTGAAGCTTTCTTT; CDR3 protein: CASSLTGTGNTEAFF
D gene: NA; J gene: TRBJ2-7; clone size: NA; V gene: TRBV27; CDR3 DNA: TGTGCCAGCAGTTTATCGTCGGCAGGGTGGGCCGAGCAGTACTTC; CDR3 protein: CASSLSSAGWAEQYF
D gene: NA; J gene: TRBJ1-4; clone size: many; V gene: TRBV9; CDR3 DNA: TGTGCCAGCAGAGGAGGGGATGAAAAACTGTTTTTT; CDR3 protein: CASRGGDEKLFF
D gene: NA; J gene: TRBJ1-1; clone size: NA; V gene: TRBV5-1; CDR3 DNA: TGCGCCAGCAGCTTGTCACAGGGCCAGTACACTGAAGCTTTCTTT; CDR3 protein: CASSLSQGQYTEAFF
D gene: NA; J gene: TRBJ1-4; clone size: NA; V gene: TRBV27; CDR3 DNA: TGTGCCAGCAGCCACAGGGACCCCAGTGAAAAACTGTTTTTT; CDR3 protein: CASSHRDPSEKLFF
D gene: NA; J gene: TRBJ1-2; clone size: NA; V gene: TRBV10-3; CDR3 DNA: TGTGCCATCAGCGAACTCGATGGCTACACCTTC; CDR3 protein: CAISELDGYTF
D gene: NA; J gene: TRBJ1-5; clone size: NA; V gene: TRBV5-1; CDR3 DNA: TGCGCCAGCAGCTTGACCGGGGGGGGTCAGCCCCAGCATTTT; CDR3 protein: CASSLTGGGQPQHF
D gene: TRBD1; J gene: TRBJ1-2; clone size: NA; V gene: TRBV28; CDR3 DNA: TGTGCCAGCAAAGACAGGGCCGCATATTGGGGCTACACCTTC; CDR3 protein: CASKDRAAYWGYTF
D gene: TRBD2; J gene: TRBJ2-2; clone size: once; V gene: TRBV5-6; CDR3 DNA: TGTGCCAGCAGCCCCCTGGCTAGCGGGTACACCGGGGAGCTGTTTTTT; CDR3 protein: CASSPLASGYTGELFF
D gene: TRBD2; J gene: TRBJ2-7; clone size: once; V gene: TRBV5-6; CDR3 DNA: TGTGCCAGCAGCTTCGGGACTAGCGGGAGATCCTACGAGCAGTACTTC; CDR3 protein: CASSFGTSGRSYEQYF
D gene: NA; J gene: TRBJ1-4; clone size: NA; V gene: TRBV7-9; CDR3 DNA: TGTGCCAGCAGCTCCAACCAGGGGCTGGGGAATGAAAAACTGTTTTTT; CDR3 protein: CASSSNQGLGNEKLFF
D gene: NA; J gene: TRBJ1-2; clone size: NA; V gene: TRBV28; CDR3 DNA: TGTGCCAGCAGAGGTGCAGGGTCTAACTATGGCTACACCTTC; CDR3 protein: CASRGAGSNYGYTF
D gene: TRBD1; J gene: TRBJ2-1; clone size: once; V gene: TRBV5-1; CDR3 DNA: TGCGCCAGCATCCGCGGGGACAGGGACTACAATGAGCAGTTCTTC; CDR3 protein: CASIRGDRDYNEQFF
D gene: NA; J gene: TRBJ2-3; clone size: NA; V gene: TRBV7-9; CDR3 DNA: TGTGCCAGCAGCTTGGTACGACAGTCCACAGATACGCAGTATTTT; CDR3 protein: CASSLVRQSTDTQYF
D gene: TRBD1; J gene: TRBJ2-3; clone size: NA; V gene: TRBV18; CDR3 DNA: TGTGCCAGCCGCGGACAGGGAACTAGCACAGATACGCAGTATTTT; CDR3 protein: CASRGQGTSTDTQYF
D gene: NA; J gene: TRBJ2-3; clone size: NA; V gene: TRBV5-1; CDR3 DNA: TGCGCCAGCAGCTTGGGTAGCTTTGGCCCAGATACGCAGTATTTT; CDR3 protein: CASSLGSFGPDTQYF
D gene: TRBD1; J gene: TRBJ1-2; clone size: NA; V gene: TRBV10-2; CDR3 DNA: TGCGCCAGCACCGGACAGGGATCGTATGGCTACACCTTC; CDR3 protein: CASTGQGSYGYTF
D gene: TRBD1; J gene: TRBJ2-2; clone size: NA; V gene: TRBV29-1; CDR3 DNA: TGCAGCGTTGTTGGGACAGGAAGCGCTGGGGAGCTGTTTTTT; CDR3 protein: CSVVGTGSAGELFF
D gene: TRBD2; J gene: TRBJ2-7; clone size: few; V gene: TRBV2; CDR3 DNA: TGTGCCAGCAGTGAAGCCTGGCTAGCGGGCAACGAGCAGTACTTC; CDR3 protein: CASSEAWLAGNEQYF
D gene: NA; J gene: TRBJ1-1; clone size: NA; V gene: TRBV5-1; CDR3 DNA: TGCGCCAGCAGCTCTGTAGTGTCCACGGGTACTGAAGCTTTCTTT; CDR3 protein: CASSSVVSTGTEAFF
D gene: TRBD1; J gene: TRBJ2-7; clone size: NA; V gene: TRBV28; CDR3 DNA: TGTGCCATACGACAGGGATCCTACGAGCAGTACTTC; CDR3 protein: CAIRQGSYEQYF
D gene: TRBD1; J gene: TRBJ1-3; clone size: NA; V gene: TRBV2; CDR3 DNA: TGTGCCAGCAGTGACCTAGGGGGCTCGGCTGGAAACACCATATATTTT; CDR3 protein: CASSDLGGSAGNTIYF
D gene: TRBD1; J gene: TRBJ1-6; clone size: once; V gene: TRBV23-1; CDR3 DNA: TGCGCCAGCAGTCAATTGGAGGGACAGGACTCACCCCTCCACTTT; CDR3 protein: CASSQLEGQDSPLHF
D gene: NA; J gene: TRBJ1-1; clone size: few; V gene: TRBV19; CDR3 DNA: TGTGCCAGTAATGGCCCAGGGCCGAAGGGTAGCTCTGAAGCTTTCTTT; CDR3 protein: CASNGPGPKGSSEAFF
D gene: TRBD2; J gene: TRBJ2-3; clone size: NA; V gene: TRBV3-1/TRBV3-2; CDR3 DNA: TGTGCCGCCTCAAACGTCGGGAGGGGGGCAGATACGCAGTATTTT; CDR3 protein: CAASNVGRGADTQYF
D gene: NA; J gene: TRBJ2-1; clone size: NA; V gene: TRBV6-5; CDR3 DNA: TGTGCCAGCAGCCGACCGACCTTGAGGAATGAGCAGTTCTTC; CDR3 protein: CASSRPTLRNEQFF
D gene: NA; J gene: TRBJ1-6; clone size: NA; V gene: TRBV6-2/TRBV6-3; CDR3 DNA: TGTGCCAGCAGCGCAGGGCTTGAAGGTTTGGATTCACCCCTCCACTTT; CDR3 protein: CASSAGLEGLDSPLHF
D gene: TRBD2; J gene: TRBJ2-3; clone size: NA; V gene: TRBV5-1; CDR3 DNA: TGCGCCAGCAGCTTGCGGGGGATCGTCGGAGCGGGAGCGACAGATACGCAGTATTTT; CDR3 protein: CASSLRGIVGAGATDTQYF
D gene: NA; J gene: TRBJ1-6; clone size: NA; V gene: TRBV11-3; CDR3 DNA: TGTGCCAGCAGCCGAGGGACCACAGGGTCCTATAATTCACCCCTCCACTTT; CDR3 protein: CASSRGTTGSYNSPLHF
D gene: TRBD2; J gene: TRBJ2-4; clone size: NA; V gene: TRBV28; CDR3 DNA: TGTGCCAGCAGTGAACTAGCGGGAGGGCCTGGCATTCAGTACTTC; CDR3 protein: CASSELAGGPGIQYF
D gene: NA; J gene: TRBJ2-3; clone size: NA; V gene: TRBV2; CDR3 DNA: TGTGCCAGCAGTGCAGGCTCCTCTAGCACAGATACGCAGTATTTT; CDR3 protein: CASSAGSSSTDTQYF
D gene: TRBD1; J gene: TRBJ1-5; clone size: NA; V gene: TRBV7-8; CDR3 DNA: TGTGCCAGCAGCGAAACCTCCAGGGGGCGGTTGGGCAATCAGCCCCAGCATTTT; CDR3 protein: CASSETSRGRLGNQPQHF
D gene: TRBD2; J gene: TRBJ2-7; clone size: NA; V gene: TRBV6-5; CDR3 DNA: TGTGCCAGCAGTTACGGAGGGACTAGCAACTCCTACGAGCAGTACTTC; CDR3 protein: CASSYGGTSNSYEQYF
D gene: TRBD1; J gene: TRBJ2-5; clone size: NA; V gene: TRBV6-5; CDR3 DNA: TGTGCCAGCAGCCTCAACAGGGGGCACGGAGAGACCCAGTACTTC; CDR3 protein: CASSLNRGHGETQYF
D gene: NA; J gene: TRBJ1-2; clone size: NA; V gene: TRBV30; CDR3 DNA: TGTGCCTGGAGCGTGCGGACTGTTAACTATGGCTACACCTTC; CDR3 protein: CAWSVRTVNYGYTF
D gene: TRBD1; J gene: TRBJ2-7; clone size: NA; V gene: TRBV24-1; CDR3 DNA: TGTGCCACCAGTGACCGGACAGGGCGAGGCGTCGAGCAGTACTTC; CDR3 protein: CATSDRTGRGVEQYF
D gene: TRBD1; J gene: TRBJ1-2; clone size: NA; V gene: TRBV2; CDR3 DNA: TGTGCCAGCCTACCGGGACAGGGGGCCTATGGCTACACCTTC; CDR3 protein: CASLPGQGAYGYTF
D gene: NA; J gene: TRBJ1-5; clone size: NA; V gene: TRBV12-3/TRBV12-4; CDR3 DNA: TGTGCCAGCAGTTTTTTCCGGGATCAGCCCCAGCATTTT; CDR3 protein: CASSFFRDQPQHF